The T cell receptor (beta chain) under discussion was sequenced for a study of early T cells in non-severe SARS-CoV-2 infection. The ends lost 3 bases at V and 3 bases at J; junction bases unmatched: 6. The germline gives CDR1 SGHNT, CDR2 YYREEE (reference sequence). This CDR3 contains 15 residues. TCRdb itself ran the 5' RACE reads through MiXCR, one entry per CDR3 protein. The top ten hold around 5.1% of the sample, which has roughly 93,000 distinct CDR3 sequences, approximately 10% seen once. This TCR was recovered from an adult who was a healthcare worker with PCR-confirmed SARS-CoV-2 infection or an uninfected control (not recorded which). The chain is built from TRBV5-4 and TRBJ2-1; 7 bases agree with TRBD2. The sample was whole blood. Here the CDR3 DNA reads TGTGCCAGCAGCTCATACAGCGGGAACTACAATGAGCAGTTCTTC. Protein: CASSSYSGNYNEQFF.